Relative to its sample, the clone carrying this T cell receptor beta chain is medium-sized. This CDR3 is built from 13 residues. Germline V gene sequence: CDR1 DFQATT, CDR2 SNEGSKA (reference sequence). The ends were cut back, 4 bases at V and 4 bases at J, with 11 bases in the middle. TCRdb itself ran the 5' RACE reads through MiXCR, one entry per CDR3 protein. The data show tens of thousands of distinct CDR3 sequences, 6.6% seen once. The sample is drawn from a study of early T cells in non-severe SARS-CoV-2 infection. The sample taken for sequencing was whole blood. This TCR derives from an adult who was a healthcare worker with PCR-confirmed SARS-CoV-2 infection or an uninfected control (not recorded which). This rearrangement joins TRBV20-1 to TRBJ1-5; unclear D gene. CDR3 bases: TGCAGTGCTACCATCGACCCGAATCAGCCCCAGCATTTT. Translating it yields CSATIDPNQPQHF.